This T cell receptor (beta chain) appears in the sequencing data of a study of blood T cells in healthy people across ages. On this clonotype itself: Its antigen is not known.

For the second PCR, which ran for roughly 7 to 11 cycles, a sample-barcoded 5' primer and a J-beta primer mix were used. Each cDNA molecule carried a tag from a template-switch adaptor that contained 12 random nucleotides. Sequencing of every sample gave 2.5 million or more CDR3-containing paired-end reads. One entry per CDR3 protein, called by TCRdb with MiXCR from the 5' RACE reads. Of hundreds of thousands of distinct CDR3 sequences in the sample, around 21% were seen once. The study's findings and limits: Nothing was known about donor CMV status, and this possibly confounded expanded clonotype changes.

Extraction of total RNA produced a minimum of 6 micrograms from each sample. The V and J ends lost 6 bases and 1 base respectively, with 15 bases between them. The CDR3 length is 15 residues. Germline V gene lookup returns CDR1 SGHTA and CDR2 FQGNSA. This clonotype originated in a man aged 70 or older in good health. The chain carries TRBV7-2 and TRBJ1-1, with D unclear. Sequenced sample: blood. DNA of the CDR3: TGTGCCAGCAGGGTTACTGAGTGGCCGAACACTGAAGCTTTCTTT. Translation gives CASRVTEWPNTEAFF.